A selection of T cell receptor beta chains follows, all from one sample in a study of control samples from healthy donors and cancer patients. Sequencing was performed with immunoSEQ multiplex PCR; in TCRdb, only in-frame clones are kept and a portion is missing. The table lists 95,000 to 150,000 clones, about 83% of them singletons. Sequences were obtained from blood. These receptors all stem from a man younger than 40 in good health. Each CDR3 is given with its conserved first and last residue. Fields, in order: clone size, V gene, D gene, J gene, CDR3 protein, CDR3 DNA. D genes are given only for firm matches. The size of a clone is reported for some rows only, either as once, few or many, or as a class for expanded clones.

>-|TRBV4-1|-|TRBJ2-3
CASSQDGTGRFTDTQYF
TGCGCCAGCAGCCAAGATGGTACGGGCAGATTCACAGATACGCAGTATTTT
>-|TRBV7-9|-|TRBJ2-5
CASRITGRGIETQYF
TGTGCCAGCAGAATAACAGGGAGAGGGATAGAGACCCAGTACTTC
>-|TRBV11-2|-|TRBJ1-4
CASSLGATNEKLFF
TGTGCCAGCAGCTTAGGGGCAACTAATGAAAAACTGTTTTTT
>-|TRBV3-1/TRBV3-2|-|TRBJ1-1
CASSQTGPSTEAFF
TGTGCCAGCAGCCAAACAGGGCCATCAACTGAAGCTTTCTTT
>-|TRBV7-2|TRBD1|TRBJ2-2
CASSIGQGAGLGELFF
TGTGCCAGCAGCATTGGACAGGGGGCAGGGCTCGGGGAGCTGTTTTTT
>-|TRBV12-3/TRBV12-4|-|TRBJ1-2
CASSFAAFEGYTF
TGTGCCAGCAGTTTTGCGGCCTTTGAGGGCTACACCTTC
>once|TRBV6-5|-|TRBJ1-5
CASSYKSFSNQPQHF
TGTGCCAGCAGTTATAAATCGTTTAGCAATCAGCCCCAGCATTTT
>-|TRBV3-1/TRBV3-2|-|TRBJ1-2
CASSHLRTNYGYTF
TGTGCCAGCAGCCATCTCAGGACTAACTATGGCTACACCTTC
>-|TRBV21-1|-|TRBJ2-2
CASSKKGGRFKDTGELFF
TGTGCCAGCAGCAAAAAGGGCGGGCGGTTTAAGGACACCGGGGAGCTGTTTTTT
>once|TRBV10-3|-|TRBJ2-3
CAISEPDFSRDTQYF
TGTGCCATCAGTGAGCCCGACTTCTCTCGAGATACGCAGTATTTT
>-|TRBV3-1/TRBV3-2|TRBD2|TRBJ2-1
CASSLGLAGVDEQFF
TGTGCCAGCAGCTTAGGACTAGCGGGGGTCGATGAGCAGTTCTTC
>-|TRBV12-3/TRBV12-4|-|TRBJ2-7
CASKGESYEQYF
TGTGCCAGCAAAGGGGAGTCCTACGAGCAGTACTTC
>-|TRBV4-1|-|TRBJ1-1
CASSPRDGDTEAFF
TGCGCCAGCAGCCCTCGAGACGGTGACACTGAAGCTTTCTTT
>-|TRBV29-1|-|TRBJ2-7
CSVDGPGYEQYF
TGCAGCGTTGATGGACCGGGCTACGAGCAGTACTTC
>-|TRBV6-6|-|TRBJ2-2
CASRPGQNTGELFF
TGTGCCAGCAGACCGGGACAGAACACCGGGGAGCTGTTTTTT
>-|TRBV6-1|-|TRBJ1-5
CASSEVAGGNQPQHF
TGTGCCAGCAGTGAGGTGGCGGGGGGGAATCAGCCCCAGCATTTT
>-|TRBV10-2|TRBD2|TRBJ2-1
CASSIAGGPSEQFF
TGCGCCAGCTCGATTGCGGGGGGGCCATCTGAGCAGTTCTTC
>-|TRBV11-3|-|TRBJ2-5
CASSSHLGPVGWTQYF
TGTGCCAGCAGTTCCCATCTAGGTCCCGTTGGATGGACCCAGTACTTC
>-|TRBV25-1|TRBD1|TRBJ2-7
CASGAGGIYEQYF
TGTGCCAGCGGGGCAGGGGGCATCTACGAGCAGTACTTC
>-|TRBV15|-|TRBJ1-4
CATSILGGIYEKLFF
TGTGCCACCAGCATTCTCGGTGGGATCTATGAAAAACTGTTTTTT
>-|TRBV9|TRBD1|TRBJ1-6
CASSVGGQGNNSPLHF
TGTGCCAGCAGCGTAGGGGGACAGGGGAACAATTCACCCCTCCACTTT
>-|TRBV11-3|-|TRBJ2-5
CASSLDRQETQYF
TGTGCCAGCAGCTTAGATCGACAAGAGACCCAGTACTTC
>-|TRBV5-4|-|TRBJ1-1
CASSDIGTGTEAFF
TGTGCCAGCAGCGATATAGGGACTGGGACTGAAGCTTTCTTT
>once|TRBV7-6|-|TRBJ2-3
CASSFRTTSTDTQYF
TGTGCCAGCAGCTTTAGAACCACTAGCACAGATACGCAGTATTTT
>-|TRBV5-1|TRBD1|TRBJ1-6
CASSLWTGSNSPLHF
TGCGCCAGCAGCTTGTGGACAGGGAGTAATTCACCCCTCCACTTT
>once|TRBV12-5|TRBD2|TRBJ2-1
CASGLEAGGRRFF
TGTGCTAGTGGTTTGGAGGCGGGGGGTCGCAGGTTCTTC
>few|TRBV30|-|TRBJ1-6
CAWSVQNSENSPLHF
TGTGCCTGGAGTGTACAAAACAGTGAGAATTCACCCCTCCACTTT
>-|TRBV30|-|TRBJ2-3
CARRTVASTDTQYF
TGTGCCCGGAGGACAGTCGCTAGCACAGATACGCAGTATTTT
>-|TRBV19|-|TRBJ2-5
CASSNYEETQYF
TGTGCCAGTAGTAATTACGAAGAGACCCAGTACTTC
>-|TRBV6-6|TRBD1|TRBJ1-1
CASTGQARNTEAFF
TGTGCCAGCACGGGACAGGCGAGGAACACTGAAGCTTTCTTT
>few|TRBV2|-|TRBJ1-4
CASSPLQGGGNEKLFF
TGTGCCAGCAGTCCTCTTCAGGGTGGGGGTAATGAAAAACTGTTTTTT
>-|TRBV5-8|-|TRBJ1-1
CASSSRTVNTEAFF
TGTGCCAGCAGCTCCCGGACGGTGAACACTGAAGCTTTCTTT